These T cell receptor beta chains were read from a single sample in a study of T cells in Graves' hyperthyroidism and ophthalmopathy. TCRdb analysed the multiplex PCR reads with MiXCR anew, one entry per CDR3 protein. Of approximately 530,000 distinct CDR3 sequences listed, nearly 20% were seen once; the top ten hold 40% to 50%. Source material: blood. The receptors were sampled from a man aged 35 to 55 with Graves' ophthalmopathy. Both conserved end residues are part of each CDR3. A D gene is named only where the DNA matches it firmly. Only some rows state a clone size, as once, few, many or a class for expanded clones.

v_call	j_call	d_call	clone_size	cdr3_nt	cdr3_aa
TRBV2	TRBJ2-3	TRBD2	many	TGTGCCAGCATCGGACTAGCGGGGGCTAGCACAGATACGCAGTATTTT	CASIGLAGASTDTQYF
TRBV7-9	TRBJ2-2	.	.	TGTGCCAGCAGACAAGAGGCGGGGGAGCTGTTTTTT	CASRQEAGELFF
TRBV5-1	TRBJ2-2	TRBD1	many	TGCGCCAGCACCCCACCGGGGACAGGGAACACCGGGGAGCTGTTTTTT	CASTPPGTGNTGELFF
TRBV28	TRBJ2-7	.	.	TGTGCCAGCCTTCCCCCGGGGACCAACTACGAGCAGTACTTC	CASLPPGTNYEQYF
TRBV6-1	TRBJ2-3	.	few	TGTGCCAGCAGTGAAGTCGGAGATACGCAGTATTTT	CASSEVGDTQYF
TRBV4-1	TRBJ2-3	.	.	TGCGCCAGCAGCATGACTGGACATCCCACAGATACGCAGTATTTT	CASSMTGHPTDTQYF
TRBV5-6	TRBJ1-1	.	.	TGTGCCAGCAGCTTGGGGGCAAGGGGAGCTTTCTTT	CASSLGARGAFF
TRBV4-3	TRBJ2-3	TRBD2	.	TGCGCCAGCAGCCCCTATACCAAGCGGGAGAGCACAGATACGCAGTATTTT	CASSPYTKRESTDTQYF
TRBV7-9	TRBJ2-3	TRBD2	.	TGTGCCAGCAGCTTTCACTGGACTAGCGGGGAAAGCACAGATACGCAGTATTTT	CASSFHWTSGESTDTQYF
TRBV9	TRBJ2-3	.	.	TGTGCCAGCAGCGTAGTTGGTGTCGGCACAGATACGCAGTATTTT	CASSVVGVGTDTQYF
TRBV30	TRBJ1-1	TRBD1	few	TGTGCCGGCTCGGGACAGATGAACACTGAAGCTTTCTTT	CAGSGQMNTEAFF